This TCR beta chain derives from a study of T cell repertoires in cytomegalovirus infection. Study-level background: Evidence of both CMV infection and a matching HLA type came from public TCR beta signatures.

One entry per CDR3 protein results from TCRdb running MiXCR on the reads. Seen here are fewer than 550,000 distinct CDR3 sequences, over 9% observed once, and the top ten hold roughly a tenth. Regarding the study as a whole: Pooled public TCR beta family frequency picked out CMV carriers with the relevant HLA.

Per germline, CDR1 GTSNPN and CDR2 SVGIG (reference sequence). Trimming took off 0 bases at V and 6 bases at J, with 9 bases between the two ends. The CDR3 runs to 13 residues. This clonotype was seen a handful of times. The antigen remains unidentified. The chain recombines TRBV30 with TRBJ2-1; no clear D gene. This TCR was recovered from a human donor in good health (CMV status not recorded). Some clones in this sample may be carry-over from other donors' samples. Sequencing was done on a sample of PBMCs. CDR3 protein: CAWSVLTSNEQFF. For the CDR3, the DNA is TGTGCCTGGAGTGTACTGACTTCCAATGAGCAGTTCTTC.